The next 23 T cell receptor beta chains were all read from a single sample in a study of blood T cell repertoires in COVID-19. Sequencing used immunoSEQ multiplex PCR; TCRdb keeps in-frame clones, though not all of them. The profile shows 200,000 to 300,000 clones, around 88% of them singletons. The sample comprised peripheral blood. The origin of the receptors is a woman in her twenties or thirties with COVID-19, enrolled during active disease.

In DNA form, the CDR3 reads TGCGCCAGCAGCCAAGATTGGGACATGGTCACAGATACGCAGTATTTT. It yields the protein CASSQDWDMVTDTQYF. This chain links TRBV4-3 with TRBJ2-3; weak D call: TRBD1 (6 bases). Looked up from germline, CDR1 is LGHNA and CDR2 is YSLEER. The CDR3 extends over 16 amino acids. The V end was cut by 0 bases, the J end by 2 bases, with 12 bases between.

This clone was seen a few times. The V and J genes are TRBV6-1 and TRBJ1-2, with D tentatively TRBD1 (6 bases). The CDR3 contains 13 residues. Germline V CDR1 and CDR2: MNHNS, SASEGT. The V and J ends lost 3 bases and 4 bases respectively, with 9 bases between them. The chain's CDR3 is CASSDDRFYGYTF. In nucleotides, the CDR3 is TGTGCCAGCAGTGACGACAGGTTCTATGGCTACACCTTC.

CDR3 protein: CASSPPGQPNEKLFF. CDR3 nucleotide sequence: TGTGCCAGCTCACCACCGGGACAGCCTAATGAAAAACTGTTTTTT. The chain is built from TRBV18 and TRBJ1-4, with TRBD1 matching over 7 bases. CDR1 and CDR2 from the germline V gene are KGHSH and LQKENI. V was pared by 0 bases and J by 3 bases, with 1 base of the junction left unmatched. CDR3 length equals 15 residues. The full variable domain, in which reference TRBV18 and TRBJ1-4 provide the parts outside the CDR3, is NAGVMQNPRHLVRRRGQEARLRCSPMKGHSHVYWYRQLPEEGLKFMVYLQKENIIDESGMPKERFSAEFPKEGPSILRIQQVVRGDSAAYFCASSPPGQPNEKLFFGSGTQLSVL.

The chain links TRBV6-2 or TRBV6-3 to TRBJ1-2, with D possibly TRBD1 on 5 matching bases. The V gene lost 6 bases and the J gene lost 2 bases, with 10 bases spanning the gap. CDR3 length: 13 residues. Germline loops: CDR1 MNHEY, CDR2 SVGEGT. The CDR3 region is CASSNSGNYGYTF. CDR3 bases: TGTGCCAGCAGCAATTCAGGGAACTATGGCTACACCTTC.

CDR3 loop: CATSRNSQRLTDTQYF. The CDR3 DNA reads as TGTGCCACCAGCAGAAATTCTCAGCGGCTCACAGATACGCAGTATTTT. The chain carries TRBV15 and TRBJ2-3, with D perhaps matching TRBD2 (5 bases). The germline gives CDR1 LNHNV, CDR2 YYDKDF (reference sequence). V lost 2 bases to trimming and J lost 2 bases, with 14 bases between them. The CDR3 totals 16 residues.

V gene TRBV5-4 combines with J gene TRBJ2-7, with no clear D. Germline CDR1 and CDR2: SGHNT and YYREEE (reference sequence). Trimming pared 1 base from V and 1 base from J, leaving 6 bases between. The CDR3 consists of 13 residues. The CDR3 loop is CASSLHGSYEQYF. DNA for the CDR3: TGTGCCAGCAGCTTGCACGGTTCCTACGAGCAGTACTTC. The entire variable domain, with the rest obtained from reference TRBV5-4 and TRBJ2-7, is as follows: ETGVTQSPTHLIKTRGQQVTLRCSSQSGHNTVSWYQQALGQGPQFIFQYYREEENGRGNFPPRFSGLQFPNYSSELNVNALELDDSALYLCASSLHGSYEQYFGPGTRLTVT.

This clone was seen a single time. The V gene is TRBV27, the J gene TRBJ2-5; 9 bases are shared with TRBD2. The CDR3 contains 15 residues. J lost 2 bases, V lost 2 bases, and 3 bases had no gene match. Germline CDR1 MNHEY, CDR2 SMNVEV (reference sequence). In nucleotides, the CDR3 is TGTGCCAGCAGTTTAAGCGGGAGGTCTCAAGAGACCCAGTACTTC. It is translated as CASSLSGRSQETQYF.

In DNA form, the CDR3 reads TGTGCCAGCAGTTACCCCTGGACAGGACGGAACACTGAAGCTTTCTTT. Translating gives CASSYPWTGRNTEAFF. This chain uses TRBV6-6 with TRBJ1-1, with 7 bases fitting TRBD1. With 2 bases clipped from V and 1 base from J, the junction kept 7 bases outside the gene matches. Per the germline V gene, CDR1 is MNHNY and CDR2 is SVGAGI (reference sequence). This CDR3 has 16 amino acids.

The chain employs TRBV9 and TRBJ1-1, with D perhaps TRBD1 (5 bases). This CDR3 is 14 amino acids long. Germline CDR1 SGDLS, CDR2 YYNGEE. Trimming took 4 bases from V and 4 from J, leaving 14 bases between them. The CDR3 nucleotides read TGTGCCAGCAGCATACAGGCCCTGGGCACTGAAGCTTTCTTT. It codes for CASSIQALGTEAFF.

The genes are TRBV5-5 and TRBJ2-1, with a weak D call TRBD2 (5 bases). V lost 2 bases to trimming and J lost 2 bases, with 11 bases between them. CDR3 length equals 15 residues. Germline values: CDR1 SGHKS, CDR2 YYEKEE (reference sequence). Here the CDR3 reads CASSLREKTYNEQFF. The CDR3 DNA is TGTGCCAGCAGCTTACGGGAAAAAACCTACAATGAGCAGTTCTTC.

The chain's CDR3 is CAISETVNTEAFF. Written as DNA, the CDR3 is TGTGCCATCAGTGAGACAGTGAACACTGAAGCTTTCTTT. This chain connects TRBV10-3 to TRBJ1-1, with D unresolved. Germline V lookup: CDR1 ENHRY, CDR2 SYGVKD. This CDR3 is built from 13 residues. V dropped 2 bases and J dropped 0 bases, with 4 bases sitting between them.

The chain employs TRBV7-9 and TRBJ2-1; perhaps TRBD2 as D (5 bases). The CDR3 has 13 residues. Germline V gives CDR1 SEHNR, CDR2 FQNEAQ (reference sequence). Trimming shortened V by 5 bases and J by 12 bases, and 17 bases separated the two germline ends. The CDR3 nucleotides are TGTGCCAGCAGCCAACCGATGGGAGTCGGGCAGTTCTTC. This translates into CASSQPMGVGQFF. Based on the CDR3 plus reference TRBV7-9 and TRBJ2-1, the full variable domain is DTGVSQNPRHKITKRGQNVTFRCDPISEHNRLYWYRQTLGQGPEFLTYFQNEAQLEKSRLLSDRFSAERPKGSFSTLEIQRTEQGDSAMYLCASSQPMGVGQFFGPGTRLTVL.

The chain has TRBV24-1 and TRBJ2-3, with TRBD1 matching 7 bases. This CDR3 has 13 residues. Trimming at V came to 12 bases and at J to 1 base, leaving 6 bases not matched to a gene. Germline V gene lookup returns CDR1 KGHDR and CDR2 SFDVKD. In DNA form, the CDR3 reads TGTGCCGCAAAGGGGGCAGGCACAGATACGCAGTATTTT. It specifies CAAKGAGTDTQYF.

The chain uses TRBV6-5 and TRBJ2-4; a weak D match, TRBD2 (6 bases). This CDR3 is 12 amino acids long. V lost 5 bases and J 9 bases, leaving 11 bases between the germline ends. Germline CDR1 reads MNHEY; CDR2 reads SVGAGI. The CDR3 nucleotides are TGTGCCAGCAGTATGGGGGGTGGCATTCAGTACTTC. This translates into CASSMGGGIQYF.

V gene TRBV19 combines with J gene TRBJ1-1, with D maybe TRBD1 (5 bases). Germline CDR1 is LNHDA and CDR2 is SQIVND (reference sequence). The CDR3 length is 16 residues. Trimming took off 5 bases at V and 4 bases at J, with 20 bases between the two ends. The CDR3 reads CASSQNGARGATEAFF. CDR3 sequence (DNA): TGTGCCAGTAGTCAAAACGGGGCGCGCGGGGCCACTGAAGCTTTCTTT.

This sequence joins TRBV7-9 and TRBJ1-2; the match to TRBD1 covers 8 bases. V shed 7 bases and J 4 bases; nucleotides not matched to a gene: 5. The CDR3 is 13 amino acids. Germline lookup yields CDR1 SEHNR and CDR2 FQNEAQ (reference sequence). The CDR3 DNA sequence: TGTGCCAGCATACAGGGGGGAGGCTATGGCTACACCTTC. Translated: CASIQGGGYGYTF.

J is TRBJ1-4 and V is TRBV7-2; no clear D. The V end lost 1 base, the J end lost 7 bases, and 13 bases lay between the germline ends. This CDR3 has 15 amino acids. CDR1 and CDR2 (germline): SGHTA, FQGNSA. CDR3 bases: TGTGCCAGCAGCTTAGAGCCGGGATGGGGTGAAAAACTGTTTTTT. Its translation: CASSLEPGWGEKLFF.

The rearrangement links TRBV18 to TRBJ2-7, with 7 bases fitting TRBD2. V was clipped by 5 bases and J by 0 bases; unmatched bases: 7. This CDR3 contains 15 residues. Germline CDR1 reads KGHSH; CDR2 reads LQKENI. This chain's CDR3 is CASSSNGGGSYEQYF. CDR3 DNA sequence: TGTGCCAGCTCATCTAATGGCGGGGGCTCCTACGAGCAGTACTTC.

The rearrangement uses TRBV7-2 and TRBJ1-2, with 8 positions matching TRBD1. V dropped 6 bases and J dropped 4; count of bases not matched to a gene: 10. There are 15 residues in the CDR3. Germline-derived CDR1 and CDR2 are SGHTA and FQGNSA. The CDR3: CASRITPGGGYGYTF. In nucleotides, the CDR3 is TGTGCCAGCAGAATAACCCCAGGGGGCGGCTATGGCTACACCTTC.

Of note for this clone: Other DNA sequences in this sample translate to the same CDR3. The chain combines TRBV6-5 with TRBJ2-5; weak D call: TRBD2 (5 bases). V was trimmed by 0 bases and J by 5 bases, leaving 10 bases between them. This CDR3 has 14 residues. Germline values: CDR1 MNHEY, CDR2 SVGAGI. CDR3 DNA: TGTGCCAGCAGTTACTCCGGAGGAAGGGAGACCCAGTACTTC. This encodes CASSYSGGRETQYF.

This clone was observed once. V gene TRBV2 combines with J gene TRBJ1-5; D is unclear. V was trimmed by 6 bases and J by 2 bases, leaving 11 bases between them. This CDR3 has 14 residues. The germline V gene has CDR1 SNHLY and CDR2 FYNNEI. Here the CDR3 DNA reads TGTGCCAGCAGGGGTTGGGAGGGCAATCAGCCCCAGCATTTT. Amino acids: CASRGWEGNQPQHF.

The chain couples TRBV5-1 to TRBJ2-3, with D unclear. Germline CDR1 and CDR2: SGHRS and YFSETQ. This CDR3 has 13 residues. V was clipped by 4 bases and J by 5 bases, with 11 bases between them. For the CDR3, the DNA is TGCGCCAGCAGCCCCCTGAACGGAGATACGCAGTATTTT. Amino acids: CASSPLNGDTQYF. The whole variable domain, remainder taken from reference TRBV5-1 and TRBJ2-3, is KAGVTQTPRYLIKTRGQQVTLSCSPISGHRSVSWYQQTPGQGLQFLFEYFSETQRNKGNFPGRFSGRQFSNSRSEMNVSTLELGDSALYLCASSPLNGDTQYFGPGTRLTVL.

The V gene is TRBV6-5, the J gene TRBJ2-1, with 7 bases matching TRBD2. From germline, CDR1 is MNHEY and CDR2 SVGAGI. This CDR3 has 13 amino acids. Unmatched junction bases numbered 6, after V lost 6 bases and J lost 7 bases. CDR3 bases: TGTGCCAGCAGACGGGACTACATTAATGAGCAGTTCTTC. Encoded protein: CASRRDYINEQFF.